The 17 T cell receptor beta chains below were found in one sample sequenced in a study of cytomegalovirus exposure and HLA in healthy donors. PCR was performed using 60 Vbeta and 13 Jbeta primers. Method: immunoSEQ multiplex PCR; TCRdb's copy keeps in-frame clones and lacks some. Here the sample spans roughly 150,000 clones, 85% being singletons. The sample comprised PBMCs. These receptors were taken from a boy aged 2-9 years in good health and CMV-seronegative.

The chain combines TRBV7-8 with TRBJ1-2; tentatively, D is TRBD1 (5 bases). Germline CDR1 is SGHVS and CDR2 is FQNEAQ. CDR3 length: 13 amino acids. V lost 7 bases to trimming and J lost 6 bases, with 15 bases between them. The CDR3 region has the DNA TGTGCCAGCACCGACCGGGGGGGAGATGGCTACACCTTC. Translation gives CASTDRGGDGYTF.

A few counts support this clone. Here the CDR3 reads CASGIRGLDGYTF. Written as DNA, the CDR3 is TGTGCCAGCGGGATCAGGGGGCTTGATGGCTACACCTTC. The chain carries TRBV6-6 and TRBJ1-2, with TRBD1 matching over 8 bases. Losses at the gene ends were 8 bases for V and 6 bases for J; bases not matched to a gene: 8. The CDR3 loop spans 13 amino acids. The germline V gene has CDR1 MNHNY and CDR2 SVGAGI (reference sequence).

The chain uses TRBV28 and TRBJ1-2; D ambiguous. Germline V gene sequence: CDR1 MDHEN, CDR2 SYDVKM. The CDR3 is 11 residues long. V was cut by 6 bases and J by 5 bases, with 7 bases left in between. CDR3 protein: CASSPTYGYTF. The CDR3 DNA reads TGTGCCAGCAGCCCCACATATGGCTACACCTTC.

The chain links TRBV11-2 to TRBJ1-2, with 8 positions matching TRBD1. CDR1 and CDR2 from the germline V gene are SGHAT and FQNNGV. The CDR3 consists of 16 residues. Trimming cost V 5 bases and J 0 bases; bases outside gene matches: 8. CDR3 sequence reads: CASSQPRTGSNYGYTF. The CDR3 DNA is TGTGCCAGCAGCCAACCCCGGACAGGGTCTAACTATGGCTACACCTTC.

Worth noting for this clone: An end of the junction differs from the germline gene, which may be a read error. The rearrangement uses TRBV7-9 and TRBJ1-1; 8 nucleotides match TRBD1. Germline-derived CDR1 and CDR2 are SEHNR and FQNEAQ (reference sequence). The CDR3 runs 12 residues. The CDR3 DNA reads TGTGCCAGCAGCTTAGTGACAGGGGACTCCGAATTT. It codes for CASSLVTGDSEF.

V is TRBV7-3 and J is TRBJ1-1; 8 bases align to TRBD1. With V trimmed by 8 bases and J by 1 base, 3 bases remained unmatched. Germline V gene data show CDR1 as SGHTA and CDR2 as FQGTGA. This CDR3 spans 13 amino acids. The CDR3 DNA sequence: TGTGCCAGCCGGGACAGGCCGAACACTGAAGCTTTCTTT. Amino acids: CASRDRPNTEAFF.

The chain carries TRBV4-1 and TRBJ2-7, with a possible D match to TRBD2 (5 bases). Germline assignment: CDR1 MGHRA and CDR2 YSYEKL. V was shortened by 4 bases and J by 4 bases, with 11 bases between the two germline ends. This CDR3 comprises 13 residues. CDR3 coding DNA: TGCGCCAGCAGCCTCCAACTAGGGTACGAGCAGTACGTC. This gives the protein CASSLQLGYEQYV.

The chain recombines TRBV20-1 with TRBJ1-1; D call uncertain. Germline CDR1 DFQATT, CDR2 SNEGSKA (reference sequence). The CDR3 consists of 9 residues. The V gene lost 6 bases and the J gene lost 7 bases, with 6 bases spanning the gap. CDR3 residues: CSALGEAFF. The DNA of the CDR3 is TGCAGTGCACTCGGTGAAGCTTTCTTT.

The chain uses TRBV5-1 and TRBJ1-2; weak D call: TRBD1 (6 bases). CDR1 and CDR2 from the germline V gene are SGHRS and YFSETQ. Trimming shortened V by 4 bases and J by 1 base, and 8 bases separated the two germline ends. This CDR3 has 13 amino acids. The CDR3 is CASSEGVNYGYTF. The CDR3 nucleotides read TGCGCCAGCAGCGAGGGGGTTAACTATGGCTACACCTTC.

The gene calls are TRBV21-1 and TRBJ1-3; TRBD1, the table's D call, was not compared with the DNA. TRBV21-1 is noted as a pseudogene. The CDR3 length is 16 residues. CDR3 protein: CASSHRDRSTGNTIYF. The CDR3 coding sequence is TGTGCCAGCAGCCACCGGGACAGGTCAACTGGAAACACCATATATTTT.

This chain connects TRBV6-5 to TRBJ2-3; 9 bases are a match to TRBD1. CDR1 and CDR2 (germline): MNHEY, SVGAGI. This CDR3 comprises 15 residues. With 2 bases clipped from V and 7 bases from J, the junction kept 7 bases outside the gene matches. The chain's CDR3 is CASSYEWTGEHTQYF. For the CDR3, the DNA is TGTGCCAGCAGTTACGAATGGACAGGGGAGCATACGCAGTATTTT.

The J gene is TRBJ2-7, the V gene TRBV25-1; TRBD1 aligns across 10 bases. The V gene's germline CDR1 is MGHDK and CDR2 SYGVNS. The CDR3 length is 16 residues. The ends lost 4 bases at V and 3 bases at J; junction bases unmatched: 9. CDR3 in amino acids: CASSARKTGGHYEQYF. The CDR3 DNA is TGTGCCAGCAGTGCCCGGAAGACAGGGGGCCACTACGAGCAGTACTTC.

This clone was seen just once. This chain connects TRBV6-4 to TRBJ2-4; 8 positions match TRBD1. The CDR3 totals 13 residues. Per the germline V gene, CDR1 is MRHNA and CDR2 is SNTAGT. V was clipped by 4 bases and J by 12 bases; unmatched bases: 8. The CDR3 DNA reads TGTGCCAGCAGTGCCTTGACAGGGGCGGATCAGTACTTC. This encodes CASSALTGADQYF.

The chain uses TRBV5-1 and TRBJ2-7; the D gene is possibly TRBD1 (5 bases). Germline V gene lookup returns CDR1 SGHRS and CDR2 YFSETQ. Trimming took off 0 bases at V and 0 bases at J, with 7 bases between the two ends. This CDR3 region has 14 residues. CDR3 sequence: CASSLGQNSYEQYF. In DNA form, the CDR3 reads TGCGCCAGCAGCTTGGGACAGAACTCCTACGAGCAGTACTTC. The full variable domain, in which reference TRBV5-1 and TRBJ2-7 provide the parts outside the CDR3, is KAGVTQTPRYLIKTRGQQVTLSCSPISGHRSVSWYQQTPGQGLQFLFEYFSETQRNKGNFPGRFSGRQFSNSRSEMNVSTLELGDSALYLCASSLGQNSYEQYFGPGTRLTVT.

The rearrangement joins TRBV15 to TRBJ1-2; no firm D call. The germline gives CDR1 LNHNV, CDR2 YYDKDF (reference sequence). Trimming shortened V by 0 bases and J by 2 bases, and 4 bases separated the two germline ends. This CDR3 contains 13 residues. The CDR3 loop is CATSRDQNYGYTF. For the CDR3, the DNA is TGTGCCACCAGCAGAGACCAGAACTATGGCTACACCTTC.

The chain carries TRBV10-2 and TRBJ1-1; D not resolved. CDR3 size: 13 residues. Looked up from germline, CDR1 is WSHSY and CDR2 is SAAADI. Deletions cut 1 base from V and 1 base from J, with 4 bases between. The CDR3 DNA is TGCGCCAGCAGTGAGTGGCAGAACACTGAAGCTTTCTTT. Its protein is CASSEWQNTEAFF.

The CDR3 here is CASSFQGASNTEAFF. The CDR3 DNA sequence: TGTGCCAGCAGTTTCCAGGGGGCCTCGAACACTGAAGCTTTCTTT. The chain is built from TRBV28 and TRBJ1-1; 8 nucleotides align to TRBD1. CDR1 is MDHEN and CDR2 is SYDVKM in the germline V gene. The ends lost 3 bases at V and 1 base at J; junction bases unmatched: 4. CDR3 length: 15 amino acids.